This T cell receptor (beta chain) was sequenced during a study of shared clonotypes between healthy human individuals. The data were produced by immunoSEQ multiplex PCR, yet TCRdb's version contains in-frame clones alone and is incomplete. Here the sample spans about 2.1 million clones, 85% to 95% being singletons. Terminally differentiated effector memory CD45RA+ cells were left out of the naive CD8 fraction, which was CD45RO-negative and positively selected for CCR7. Trimming shortened V by 0 bases and J by 1 base, and 5 bases separated the two germline ends. The germline CDR1 and CDR2 sequences are SGHRS and YFSETQ. This CDR3 contains 13 residues. About this clone itself: This sample also contains other DNA sequences that code for the same CDR3.

The origin of this receptor is a man aged 18 to 35 in good health. Some clones in this sample may be carry-over from other donors' samples. Sequencing was done on a sample of naive CD8+ T cells from PBMCs. The chain links TRBV5-1 to TRBJ2-7; D remains ambiguous. CDR3 residues: CASSLGSSYEQYF. DNA for the CDR3: TGCGCCAGCAGCTTGGGTAGTTCCTACGAGCAGTACTTC.